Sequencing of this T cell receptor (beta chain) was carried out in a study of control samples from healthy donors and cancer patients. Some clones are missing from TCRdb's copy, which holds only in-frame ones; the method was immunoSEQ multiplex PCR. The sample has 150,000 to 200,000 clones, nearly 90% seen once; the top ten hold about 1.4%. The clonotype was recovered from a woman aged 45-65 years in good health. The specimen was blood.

The chain's CDR3 is CASSLGQPNSPLHF. CDR3 bases: TGTGCCAGCTCCCTGGGACAGCCTAATTCACCCCTCCACTTT. This sequence joins TRBV5-5 and TRBJ1-6, with 7 positions matching TRBD1. CDR1 and CDR2 from the germline V gene are SGHKS and YYEKEE (reference sequence). The length of the CDR3 is 14 residues. The V segment lost 7 bases and the J segment 6 bases; nucleotides outside the gene matches: 7.